These 12 T cell receptor beta chains were sequenced from one sample in a study of blood T cell repertoires in COVID-19. This table comes from immunoSEQ multiplex PCR, and its TCRdb copy is limited to in-frame clones, with some not included. The profile shows hundreds of thousands of clones, roughly 88% of them singletons. The material sequenced was PBMCs or T cells enriched from blood (not recorded which). The receptors stem from a woman under 40 who had recovered from COVID-19.

This clone was seen a handful of times. The V gene is TRBV4-1, the J gene TRBJ1-4, with 7 bases identical to TRBD1. Germline values: CDR1 MGHRA, CDR2 YSYEKL. The J segment lost 6 bases and the V segment lost 0 bases, leaving 1 base of the junction unmatched. The CDR3 length is 14 residues. CDR3: CASSQEGTDEKLFF. CDR3 DNA: TGCGCCAGCAGCCAAGAGGGGACAGATGAAAAACTGTTTTTT.

As concerns this clone: Other DNA sequences in this specimen translate into the identical CDR3. The chain combines TRBV30 with TRBJ1-4, with D possibly being TRBD1 (6 bases). Trimming left V 1 base short and J 7 bases short, with 13 bases between. CDR1 is GTSNPN, CDR2 SVGIG, per germline (reference sequence). The CDR3 totals 14 residues. In nucleotides, the CDR3 is TGTGCCTGGAGTGCCTCAGCCAGGGGTGAAAAACTGTTTTTT. It codes for CAWSASARGEKLFF.

This clone was seen just once. The V gene is TRBV12-3 or TRBV12-4, the J gene TRBJ1-3, with a possible D match to TRBD1 (6 bases). The ends were cut back, 11 bases at V and 4 bases at J, with 15 bases in the middle. This CDR3 is 13 amino acids long. CDR3 amino acids: CAGNRDNGNTIYF. CDR3 coding DNA: TGTGCCGGCAACCGGGACAACGGAAACACCATATATTTT.

J is TRBJ1-1 and V is TRBV18, with TRBD1 matching 7 bases. J lost 4 bases, V lost 4 bases, and 3 bases had no gene match. Germline V gene sequence: CDR1 KGHSH, CDR2 LQKENI. This CDR3 spans 13 amino acids. CDR3 region: CASSLDRATEAFF. Here the CDR3 DNA reads TGTGCCAGCTCACTAGACAGGGCCACTGAAGCTTTCTTT.

In this sample, this clone turned up once. The V and J genes are TRBV18 and TRBJ1-1; possibly TRBD1 for D (5 bases). Looked up from germline, CDR1 is KGHSH and CDR2 is LQKENI. This CDR3 has 14 residues. V was pared by 2 bases and J by 1 base, with 8 bases between. The CDR3 DNA follows: TGTGCCAGCTCACCAAGACAGCAGAACACTGAAGCTTTCTTT. Amino acids: CASSPRQQNTEAFF.

The chain employs TRBV3-1 (or the pseudogene TRBV3-2) and TRBJ2-2; 7 bases are shared with TRBD1. V lost 2 bases to trimming and J lost 3 bases; unmatched junction nucleotides: 6. Germline CDR1 and CDR2: LGHDT and YNNKEL (reference sequence). The CDR3 has 16 residues. The CDR3 nucleotides read TGTGCCAGCAGCCAATGGACAGGTTCGTACACCGGGGAGCTGTTTTTT. Translation: CASSQWTGSYTGELFF.

V gene TRBV4-3 combines with J gene TRBJ2-7; 7 bases fit TRBD2. Trimming cost V 0 bases and J 5 bases; bases outside gene matches: 10. CDR1 is LGHNA and CDR2 is YSLEER in the germline V gene. The CDR3 runs to 16 residues. The CDR3 reads CASSQDLAGEHDEQYF. The CDR3 DNA reads TGCGCCAGCAGCCAAGATCTGGCGGGGGAGCACGACGAGCAGTACTTC.

The chain is built from TRBV11-1 and TRBJ2-3, with 9 bases matching TRBD1. V was pared by 5 bases and J by 3 bases, with 3 bases of the junction left unmatched. This CDR3 contains 14 residues. CDR1 SGHAT and CDR2 FQDESV come from the germline V gene (reference sequence). CDR3 DNA: TGTGCCAGCAGCCTAGGACAGGGGACAGATACGCAGTATTTT. This codes for CASSLGQGTDTQYF.

The chain uses TRBV5-1 and TRBJ1-2, with D possibly matching TRBD1 (5 bases). The CDR3 runs to 13 residues. Trimming removed 4 bases at V and 5 bases at J, with 12 bases between. Germline V gene lookup returns CDR1 SGHRS and CDR2 YFSETQ. The CDR3 DNA is TGCGCCAGCAGCCAGCTGACAGCTTATGGCTACACCTTC. Protein product: CASSQLTAYGYTF.

The chain links TRBV7-9 to TRBJ2-1; tentatively, D is TRBD2 (5 bases). The V end lost 1 base, the J end lost 10 bases, and 8 bases lay between the germline ends. CDR1 and CDR2 from the germline V gene are SEHNR and FQNEAQ (reference sequence). CDR3 length equals 12 residues. CDR3 residues: CASSLGEREQFF. DNA for the CDR3: TGTGCCAGCAGCTTAGGAGAGCGGGAGCAGTTCTTC.

The chain links TRBV6-1 to TRBJ2-7; unclear D gene. Looked up from germline, CDR1 is MNHNS and CDR2 is SASEGT. The length of the CDR3 is 16 residues. V was clipped by 2 bases and J by 0 bases, with 14 bases between them. The CDR3 DNA reads TGTGCCAGCAGTGAAAGTAAGAAATTTAGCTCCTACGAGCAGTACTTC. This sequence encodes CASSESKKFSSYEQYF.

The chain combines TRBV2 with TRBJ2-1; D may be TRBD2 (6 bases). Germline V gives CDR1 SNHLY, CDR2 FYNNEI. The CDR3 loop spans 14 amino acids. The germline V and J ends were trimmed by 7 bases and 7 bases, with 17 bases remaining between them. Written as DNA, the CDR3 is TGTGCCAGCAAGCGGACTACCTCGGGGAATGAGCAGTTCTTC. The encoded protein is CASKRTTSGNEQFF.